The 5 T cell receptor beta chains below all came from one sample that was sequenced in a study of CD8+CD57+ T cells in acquired aplastic anemia. Genomic DNA was employed as the template in profiling TCR beta VDJ and CDR3. In TCRdb, the reads were re-called with MiXCR into one record per CDR3 protein. The sample lists hundreds of thousands of distinct CDR3 sequences, around 30% occurring once. In patients chosen for sequencing, flow cytometry had shown CD8+CD57+ cell expansion. Sequenced sample: sorted CD4+, CD8+, or CD8+CD57+ T cells (not recorded which) from PBMCs. The receptors originated from a human donor with aplastic anemia.

This clonotype was detected ten times or more. The chain joins TRBV15 to TRBJ1-5; D is uncertain. CDR1 and CDR2 from the germline V gene are LNHNV and YYDKDF (reference sequence). V gave up 1 base and J gave up 0 bases, with 1 base separating them. This CDR3 has 13 residues. CDR3 coding DNA: TGTGCCACCAGCAGAGGTAGCAATCAGCCCCAGCATTTT. Encoded protein: CATSRGSNQPQHF.

Points on this clonotype: At one boundary the junction diverges from the germline segment, which might be a read error. V usage is TRBV2 and J usage is TRBJ1-1; D is uncertain. This CDR3 is built from 15 residues. In germline, CDR1 is SNHLY, CDR2 FYNNEI. The CDR3, as DNA: TGTGCCAGCAGTGACGGCCCGCAGGTGAACACTGAAGTTTTCTTT. Amino acids: CASSDGPQVNTEVFF.

In this sample, this clonotype turned up many times. The chain uses TRBV2 and TRBJ2-6, with 8 bases that match TRBD1. Trimming took 6 bases from V and 0 from J; bases not matched to a gene: 7. This CDR3 is 17 amino acids long. Germline loops: CDR1 SNHLY, CDR2 FYNNEI. In DNA, the CDR3 is TGTGCCAGCAGGGAGGACAGGGTTTACTCTGGGGCCAACGTCCTGACTTTC. This encodes CASREDRVYSGANVLTF.

The chain uses TRBV19 and TRBJ2-6; 8 positions agree with TRBD2. The CDR3 spans 18 residues. With 3 bases clipped from V and 2 bases from J, the junction kept 9 bases outside the gene matches. Per the germline V gene, CDR1 is LNHDA and CDR2 is SQIVND (reference sequence). CDR3 in DNA: TGTGCCAGTAGTATCTGGGAGAAGCGGGGGCCTGGGGCCAACGTCCTGACTTTC. As protein: CASSIWEKRGPGANVLTF.

The chain combines TRBV7-6 with TRBJ2-3; TRBD1 might be the D (7 bases). Germline V gene sequence: CDR1 SGHVS, CDR2 FNYEAQ. V gave up 0 bases and J gave up 5 bases, with 21 bases separating them. This CDR3 comprises 18 residues. The CDR3 region has the DNA TGTGCCAGCAGCTTAGCGGCCCTAGCAGGGGGGTACGGAGATACGCAGTATTTT. Translated: CASSLAALAGGYGDTQYF.